The 22 T cell receptor beta chains reported below all come from one sample, sequenced in a study of CD8+ T cells in alopecia areata. Sample treatment: oral pan-JAK inhibitor, 5-10 mg twice daily. After isolation, RNA underwent reverse transcription to generate cDNA as the sequencing template. This table comes from immunoSEQ multiplex PCR, and its TCRdb copy is limited to in-frame clones, with some not included. Of around 170,000 clones listed, 40% to 55% are singletons. The material sequenced was CD8+ T cells sorted from blood, taken at roughly week 53, from a patient treated with tofacitinib. All receptors come from a human donor with alopecia areata.

The chain couples TRBV7-6 to TRBJ2-1; the D call may be TRBD1 or TRBD2 (5 bases each). CDR3 length: 16 residues. Trimming cost V 3 bases and J 0 bases, with 12 bases left between them. Germline values: CDR1 SGHVS, CDR2 FNYEAQ. CDR3 in DNA: TGTGCCAGCAGCTTGGGGGTTACAATCTCCTACAATGAGCAGTTCTTC. This gives the protein CASSLGVTISYNEQFF.

The J gene is TRBJ2-7, the V gene TRBV27; D unclear. This CDR3 is 11 amino acids long. V lost 5 bases and J lost 7, with 9 bases in between. Germline CDR1 is MNHEY and CDR2 is SMNVEV (reference sequence). CDR3 nucleotides: TGTGCCAGCAGTCGTGGCGGTGAGCAGTACTTC. Translated, it gives CASSRGGEQYF.

The rearrangement joins TRBV29-1 to TRBJ1-1; 7 bases align to TRBD1. CDR3 length: 15 residues. The J segment lost 0 bases and the V segment lost 8 bases, leaving 12 bases of the junction unmatched. CDR1 is SQVTM and CDR2 is ANQGSEA in the germline V gene. CDR3 amino acids: CSSTRDRGMNTEAFF. In DNA, the CDR3 is TGCAGCTCCACCCGGGACAGAGGGATGAACACTGAAGCTTTCTTT.

CDR3 bases: TGTGCCAGCCAGTCAGTGCGAAACAATCAGCCCCAGCATTTT. Protein product: CASQSVRNNQPQHF. This chain joins TRBV6-5 and TRBJ1-5, with D uncertain. Trimming removed 8 bases from V and 3 bases from J, with 14 bases in between. This CDR3 comprises 14 residues. The germline V gene has CDR1 MNHEY and CDR2 SVGAGI.

A few counts support this clone. The V gene is TRBV6-5, the J gene TRBJ2-5; 9 bases are shared with TRBD1. The CDR3 length is 15 residues. Germline V gene data show CDR1 as MNHEY and CDR2 as SVGAGI. V lost 0 bases, J lost 5 bases, and 4 bases stayed unmatched. CDR3 coding DNA: TGTGCCAGCAGTTACTCGACAGGGGGTCGGGAGACCCAGTACTTC. Its protein product is CASSYSTGGRETQYF.

This chain links TRBV29-1 with TRBJ2-7, with a weak D call TRBD1 (5 bases). The CDR3 totals 16 residues. V lost 2 bases, J lost 2 bases, and 19 bases lay in between. Looked up from germline, CDR1 is SQVTM and CDR2 is ANQGSEA. The CDR3 nucleotides read TGCAGCGTTGAAAACCAAGATAGGGGCGAAACCTACGAGCAGTACTTC. It is translated as CSVENQDRGETYEQYF.

The J gene is TRBJ1-5, the V gene TRBV23-1, with D possibly matching TRBD1 (5 bases). TRBV23-1 is annotated as an ORF whose role is uncertain. The CDR3 spans 12 residues. CDR3 in DNA: TGCTCCCAGGGTTCCCGCAATCAGCCCCAGCATTTT. Amino acids: CSQGSRNQPQHF.

As DNA, the CDR3 is TGCAGCGTTACGACAGAGGATGCGAACACCGGGGAGCTGTTTTTT. This gives the protein CSVTTEDANTGELFF. The chain uses TRBV29-1 and TRBJ2-2; D possibly corresponds to TRBD1 (5 bases). Trimming left V 5 bases short and J 0 bases short, with 13 bases between. CDR1 is SQVTM, CDR2 ANQGSEA, per germline. The CDR3 contains 15 residues.

The V gene is TRBV2, the J gene TRBJ2-6; 7 bases agree with TRBD1. The CDR3 extends over 14 amino acids. With V trimmed by 6 bases and J by 4 bases, 3 bases remained unmatched. Germline V gene sequence: CDR1 SNHLY, CDR2 FYNNEI. CDR3 bases: TGTGCCAGCAGACAGGGGACCGGGGCCAACGTCCTGACTTTC. Amino acid sequence: CASRQGTGANVLTF.

This clone was counted between two and nine times. V gene TRBV18 combines with J gene TRBJ1-2; 7 bases match TRBD1. Germline V gives CDR1 KGHSH, CDR2 LQKENI. Germline trimming cut 2 bases from V and 2 bases from J; bases unmatched to any gene: 5. The CDR3 runs 15 residues. The CDR3 sequence: CASSPTTDRNYGYTF. In DNA, the CDR3 is TGTGCCAGCTCACCAACAACGGACAGGAACTATGGCTACACCTTC.

This clone was seen more than once but under ten times. V is TRBV12-2 and J is TRBJ2-1; TRBD1, the D gene given by the table, was not confirmed from the DNA. TRBV12-2 is deemed a pseudogene. CDR3 size: 14 residues. Here the CDR3 reads CASRPGQGALEQFF. CDR3 coding DNA: TGTGCAAGTCGCCCTGGACAGGGGGCTCTTGAGCAGTTCTTC.

The chain is built from TRBV5-1 and TRBJ2-5; 9 bases agree with TRBD1. The V segment lost 4 bases and the J segment 5 bases; nucleotides outside the gene matches: 6. There are 14 residues in the CDR3. Germline loops: CDR1 SGHRS, CDR2 YFSETQ. CDR3 in DNA: TGCGCCAGCAGCAAAACAGGGGGCGCGGAGACCCAGTACTTC. This sequence encodes CASSKTGGAETQYF. The variable domain in full, completed from reference TRBV5-1 and TRBJ2-5, reads KAGVTQTPRYLIKTRGQQVTLSCSPISGHRSVSWYQQTPGQGLQFLFEYFSETQRNKGNFPGRFSGRQFSNSRSEMNVSTLELGDSALYLCASSKTGGAETQYFGPGTRLLVL.

The J gene is TRBJ2-2, the V gene TRBV7-3; perhaps D is TRBD1 or TRBD2 (5 bases each). Trimming removed 7 bases at V and 3 bases at J, with 12 bases between. The CDR3 runs 14 residues. Per the germline V gene, CDR1 is SGHTA and CDR2 is FQGTGA. CDR3 residues: CASTRDRYTGELFF. In nucleotides, the CDR3 is TGTGCCAGCACCAGGGACCGATACACCGGGGAGCTGTTTTTT.

This clone turned up a few times. The rearrangement links TRBV11-2 to TRBJ2-5; D is perhaps TRBD1 or TRBD2 (5 bases each). The V gene lost 5 bases and the J gene lost 5 bases, with 18 bases spanning the gap. The V gene's germline CDR1 is SGHAT and CDR2 FQNNGV. This CDR3 is built from 15 residues. The CDR3 nucleotides are TGTGCCAGCAGCCCCGAAGAGGGTTGGGGGGAGACCCAGTACTTC. Residues: CASSPEEGWGETQYF.

The rearrangement links TRBV7-2 to TRBJ2-5; the D gene is possibly TRBD1 (7 bases). Trimming shortened V by 4 bases and J by 2 bases, and 17 bases separated the two germline ends. Germline V lookup: CDR1 SGHTA, CDR2 FQGNSA. There are 16 residues in the CDR3. The CDR3 sequence: CASSSAKGAGQETQYF. The CDR3 region has the DNA TGTGCCAGCAGCTCGGCCAAGGGGGCGGGGCAAGAGACCCAGTACTTC.

In the case of this clone: The junction and the germline gene differ at one end; a read error may be behind it. J is TRBJ1-6 and V is TRBV5-6; D call uncertain. Germline loops: CDR1 SGHDT, CDR2 YYEEEE. The length of the CDR3 is 14 residues. CDR3 loop: CASSSSLAVSSLHF. DNA of the CDR3: TGTGCCAGCAGCTCCTCCTTGGCCGTTTCATCCCTCCACTTT.

CDR3 region: CASSLGGLMPYEQYF. DNA of the CDR3: TGTGCCAGCAGCTTGGGCGGGTTGATGCCCTACGAGCAGTACTTC. The chain carries TRBV5-4 and TRBJ2-7, with D possibly being TRBD2 (5 bases). The CDR3 runs to 15 residues. Germline V lookup: CDR1 SGHNT, CDR2 YYREEE (reference sequence). V gave up 0 bases and J gave up 2 bases, with 12 bases separating them.

The J gene is TRBJ1-1, the V gene TRBV7-9, with D unresolved. Per the germline V gene, CDR1 is SEHNR and CDR2 is FQNEAQ (reference sequence). The CDR3 runs 14 residues. Trimming stripped 1 base from V and 7 bases from J, with 13 bases between. The CDR3 spells CASSLESQDLEAFF. In DNA form, the CDR3 reads TGTGCCAGCAGCTTAGAGAGTCAGGACCTTGAAGCTTTCTTT.

The count of this clone is one. This chain uses TRBV6-5 with TRBJ2-1; TRBD2 might be the D (5 bases). Trimming pared 5 bases from V and 6 bases from J, leaving 14 bases between. CDR1 and CDR2 (germline): MNHEY, SVGAGI. CDR3 length: 14 residues. The CDR3 protein is CASSPLEAGNEQFF. CDR3 coding DNA: TGTGCCAGCAGTCCTTTGGAGGCTGGCAATGAGCAGTTCTTC.

V gene TRBV5-6 combines with J gene TRBJ2-4; 7 positions match TRBD1. CDR3 length: 14 residues. The trim removed 5 bases at V and 4 bases at J, leaving 6 bases unmatched. Germline V gives CDR1 SGHDT, CDR2 YYEEEE. As DNA, the CDR3 is TGTGCCAGCAGGGATTACAGGGGTAAAAACATTCAGTACTTC. Its translation: CASRDYRGKNIQYF.

The chain carries TRBV6-5 and TRBJ2-1; possibly TRBD2 for D (6 bases). The CDR3 covers 14 residues. V lost 7 bases, J lost 2 bases, and 12 bases lay in between. The germline V gene encodes CDR1 MNHEY and CDR2 SVGAGI. As DNA, the CDR3 is TGTGCCAGCACTCGGGGAGGCCCCTACAATGAGCAGTTCTTC. Translated, it gives CASTRGGPYNEQFF.

The chain links TRBV11-2 to TRBJ1-6; no firm D call. V lost 6 bases, J lost 7 bases, and 10 bases lay in between. Germline CDR1 SGHAT, CDR2 FQNNGV. This CDR3 is 13 amino acids long. This CDR3 reads CASRRTANSPLHF. The CDR3 DNA sequence: TGTGCCAGCAGGAGGACGGCGAATTCACCCCTCCACTTT.